This T cell receptor beta chain is drawn from a study of blood T cell repertoires in COVID-19. The assay was immunoSEQ multiplex PCR, and TCRdb's table has in-frame clones only and misses some. The sample consists of nearly 55,000 clones, approximately 84% of them appearing once. Germline V lookup: CDR1 LNHDA, CDR2 SQIVND (reference sequence). This CDR3 is built from 15 residues. The J segment lost 5 bases and the V segment lost 5 bases, leaving 10 bases of the junction unmatched. Sample: peripheral blood. The chain uses TRBV19 and TRBJ2-7; 9 bases align to TRBD2. The TCR originated in a human donor with active or convalescent COVID-19. The donor label of this sample is uncertain. CDR3 sequence reads: CASSASGRITDEQYF. CDR3 DNA: TGTGCCAGTAGTGCAAGCGGGAGGATAACCGACGAGCAGTACTTC.